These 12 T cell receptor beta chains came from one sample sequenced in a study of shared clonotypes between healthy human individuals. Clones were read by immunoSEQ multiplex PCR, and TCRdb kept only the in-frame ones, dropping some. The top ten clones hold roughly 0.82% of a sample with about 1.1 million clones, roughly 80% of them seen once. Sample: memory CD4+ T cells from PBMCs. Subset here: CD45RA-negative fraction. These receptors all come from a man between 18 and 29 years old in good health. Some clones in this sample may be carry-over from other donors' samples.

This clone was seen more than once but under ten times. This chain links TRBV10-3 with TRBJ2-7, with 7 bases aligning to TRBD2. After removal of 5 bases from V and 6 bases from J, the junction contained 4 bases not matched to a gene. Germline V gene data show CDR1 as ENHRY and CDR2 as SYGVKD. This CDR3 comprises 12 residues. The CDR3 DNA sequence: TGTGCCATCAGTCCAGGACTAGGCGAGCAGTACTTC. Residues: CAISPGLGEQYF.

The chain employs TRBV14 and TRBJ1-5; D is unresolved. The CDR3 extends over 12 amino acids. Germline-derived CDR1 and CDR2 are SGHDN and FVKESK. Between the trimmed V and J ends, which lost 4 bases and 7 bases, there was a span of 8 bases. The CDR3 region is CASSRDSQPQHF. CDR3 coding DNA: TGTGCCAGCAGCCGCGATTCGCAGCCCCAGCATTTT.

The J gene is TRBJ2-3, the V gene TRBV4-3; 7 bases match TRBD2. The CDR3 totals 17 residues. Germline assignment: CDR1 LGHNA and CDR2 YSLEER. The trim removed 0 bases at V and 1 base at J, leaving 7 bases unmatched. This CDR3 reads CASSQDWGGVGTDTQYF. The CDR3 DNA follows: TGCGCCAGCAGCCAAGATTGGGGAGGGGTAGGCACAGATACGCAGTATTTT.

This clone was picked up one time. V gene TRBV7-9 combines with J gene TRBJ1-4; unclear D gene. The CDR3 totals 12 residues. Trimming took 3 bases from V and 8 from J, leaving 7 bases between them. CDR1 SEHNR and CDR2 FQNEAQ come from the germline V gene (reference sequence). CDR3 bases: TGTGCCAGCAGCTTTATACCCGAAAAACTGTTTTTT. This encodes CASSFIPEKLFF.

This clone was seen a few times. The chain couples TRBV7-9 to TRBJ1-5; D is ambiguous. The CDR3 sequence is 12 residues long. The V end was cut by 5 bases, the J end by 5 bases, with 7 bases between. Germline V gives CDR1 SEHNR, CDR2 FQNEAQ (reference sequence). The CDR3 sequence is CASSRQDQPQHF. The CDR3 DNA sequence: TGTGCCAGCAGCCGCCAGGATCAGCCCCAGCATTTT.

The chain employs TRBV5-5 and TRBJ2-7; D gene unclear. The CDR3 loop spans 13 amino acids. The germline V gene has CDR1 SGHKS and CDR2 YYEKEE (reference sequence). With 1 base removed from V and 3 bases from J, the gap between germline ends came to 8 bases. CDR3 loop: CASSLRDSYEQYF. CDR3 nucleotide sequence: TGTGCCAGCAGCTTGAGGGATAGCTACGAGCAGTACTTC.

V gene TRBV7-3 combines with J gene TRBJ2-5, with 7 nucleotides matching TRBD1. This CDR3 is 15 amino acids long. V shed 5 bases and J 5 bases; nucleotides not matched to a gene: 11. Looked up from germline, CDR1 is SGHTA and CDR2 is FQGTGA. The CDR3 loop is CASSPEGGAGETQYF. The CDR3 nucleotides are TGTGCCAGCAGCCCAGAAGGGGGCGCAGGGGAGACCCAGTACTTC.

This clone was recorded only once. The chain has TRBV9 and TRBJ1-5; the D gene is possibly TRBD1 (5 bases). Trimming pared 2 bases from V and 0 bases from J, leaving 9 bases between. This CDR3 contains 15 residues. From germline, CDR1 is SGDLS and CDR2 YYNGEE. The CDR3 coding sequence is TGTGCCAGCAGCGTCCAAGGGGATAGCAATCAGCCCCAGCATTTT. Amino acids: CASSVQGDSNQPQHF.

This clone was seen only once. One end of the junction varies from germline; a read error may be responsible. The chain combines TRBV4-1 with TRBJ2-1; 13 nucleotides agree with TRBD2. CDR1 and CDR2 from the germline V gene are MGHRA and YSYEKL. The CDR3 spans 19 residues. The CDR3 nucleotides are TGCACCAGCAGCGCTCTTACTAGCGGGAGGGCCCTCGGGTACAATGAGCAGTTCTTC. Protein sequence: CTSSALTSGRALGYNEQFF.

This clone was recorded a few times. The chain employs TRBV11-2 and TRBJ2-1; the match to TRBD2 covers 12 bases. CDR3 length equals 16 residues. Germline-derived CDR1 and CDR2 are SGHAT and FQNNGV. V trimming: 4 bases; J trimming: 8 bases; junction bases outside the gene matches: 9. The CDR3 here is CASSSPLAGGRDEQFF. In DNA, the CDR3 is TGTGCCAGCAGCTCCCCCCTAGCGGGAGGGCGGGATGAGCAGTTCTTC.

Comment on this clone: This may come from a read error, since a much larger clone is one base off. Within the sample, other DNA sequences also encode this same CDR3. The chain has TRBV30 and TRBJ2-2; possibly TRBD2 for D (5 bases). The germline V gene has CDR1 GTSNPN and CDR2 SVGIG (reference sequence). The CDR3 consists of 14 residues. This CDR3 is CAWSSGLEAGELFF. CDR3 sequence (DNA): TGTGCCTGGAGTTCAGGACTGGAGGCCGGGGAGCTGTTTTTC.

CDR3 bases: TGTGCCAGCGCCACGCGGGGGGCCCTATATGGCTACACCTTC. It specifies CASATRGALYGYTF. This rearrangement joins TRBV28 to TRBJ1-2; D might be TRBD1 (6 bases). V lost 8 bases and J lost 5, with 18 bases in between. CDR1 is MDHEN and CDR2 is SYDVKM in the germline V gene. The CDR3 has 14 residues.